This passage covers 5 T cell receptor beta chains from one sample sequenced in a study of T cells in Graves' hyperthyroidism and ophthalmopathy. Authors of the study amplified TCR beta CDR3 regions from RNA transcripts. HTBI primers were used for first-round RT-PCR of the TCR CDR3. TCRdb re-called the multiplex PCR reads with MiXCR, one entry per CDR3 protein. Among around 690,000 distinct CDR3 sequences listed, roughly 17% were seen once. The sample was blood. The source is a man in his fifties with Graves' hyperthyroidism.

There are many counts of this clonotype. The CDR3 is CASTLVTGDTGELFF. Here the CDR3 DNA reads TGTGCCAGCACCTTGGTGACAGGGGACACCGGGGAGCTGTTTTTT. The J gene is TRBJ2-2, the V gene TRBV7-9; 8 bases line up with TRBD1. V lost 7 bases, J lost 3 bases, and 7 bases stayed unmatched. There are 15 residues in the CDR3. CDR1 is SEHNR and CDR2 is FQNEAQ in the germline V gene (reference sequence).

A few counts support this clonotype. The chain has TRBV3-1 and TRBJ2-2, with 7 positions matching TRBD1. The germline gives CDR1 LGHDT, CDR2 YNNKEL (reference sequence). The CDR3 contains 15 residues. V gave up 4 bases and J gave up 5 bases; unmatched junction bases: 7. The CDR3 DNA follows: TGTGCCAGCAGCCCACCGGGACAGAGGACCGGGGAGCTGTTTTTT. Translated: CASSPPGQRTGELFF. Based on the CDR3 plus reference TRBV3-1 and TRBJ2-2, the full variable domain is DTAVSQTPKYLVTQMGNDKSIKCEQNLGHDTMYWYKQDSKKFLKIMFSYNNKELIINETVPNRFSPKSPDKAHLNLHINSLELGDSAVYFCASSPPGQRTGELFFGEGSRLTVL.

The chain uses TRBV5-6 and TRBJ2-7; 12 bases fit TRBD2. Germline V lookup: CDR1 SGHDT, CDR2 YYEEEE. J was trimmed by 5 bases and V by 2 bases; bases with no gene match: 5. This CDR3 is built from 15 residues. Here the CDR3 DNA reads TGTGCCAGCAGCTTACCTAGCGGGAGGGCCCACGAGCAGTACTTC. Its protein product is CASSLPSGRAHEQYF.

This clonotype was picked up many times. The chain combines TRBV20-1 with TRBJ2-7, with 10 bases identical to TRBD2. CDR3 size: 13 residues. Germline V lookup: CDR1 DFQATT, CDR2 SNEGSKA (reference sequence). J gave up 6 bases and V 6 bases, and 8 bases lay outside the gene matches. The CDR3 DNA reads TGCAGTGCCAAAGTAGCGGGAGGAAGCGAGCAGTACTTC. It encodes CSAKVAGGSEQYF.

This clonotype was seen repeatedly, ten times or more. This chain links TRBV6-1 with TRBJ2-5; the D gene could be TRBD1 or TRBD2 (5 bases each). The germline gives CDR1 MNHNS, CDR2 SASEGT. V lost 3 bases to trimming and J lost 4 bases, with 18 bases between them. This CDR3 has 16 residues. Here the CDR3 DNA reads TGTGCCAGCAGTGACCGGGACCTGTACTGGGGAGAGACCCAGTACTTC. Translated, it gives CASSDRDLYWGETQYF.